A single T cell receptor beta chain is shown here with its context. This CDR3 has 16 residues. The V segment lost 5 bases and the J segment 1 base; nucleotides outside the gene matches: 9. Germline-derived CDR1 and CDR2 are SGHVS and FNYEAQ. This sample is drawn from a study of blood T cell repertoires in COVID-19. Study as a whole: PBMCs, B-cell-depleted T cells, or T cells provided the cDNA or gDNA that made up the material.

Participants were aged roughly 18 to 90 years from about two dozen US areas. The study assigned cohorts using participant-reported clinical history. In the original processing: Estimation of nucleated cell counts relied on the amplification of reference gene primers. Only in-frame clones appear in the TCRdb table, and some are missing; sequencing was by immunoSEQ multiplex PCR. D and trimming come from the DNA, and the V and J calls and clone size come from that table. The sample holds 200,000 to 300,000 clones, approximately 84% seen once. This chain links TRBV7-6 with TRBJ2-3; 7 bases agree with TRBD2. This TCR was recovered from a woman aged 40 to 50 with acute COVID-19. Material: PBMCs or T cells enriched from blood (not recorded which). DNA of the CDR3: TGTGCCAGCAGCCCCTCCTACCGGGGGGGCACAGATACGCAGTATTTT. Protein sequence: CASSPSYRGGTDTQYF. The full variable domain, in which reference TRBV7-6 and TRBJ2-3 provide the parts outside the CDR3, is GAGVSQSPRYKVTKRGQDVALRCDPISGHVSLYWYRQALGQGPEFLTYFNYEAQQDKSGLPNDRFSAERPEGSISTLTIQRTEQRDSAMYRCASSPSYRGGTDTQYFGPGTRLTVL.